This is a list of T cell receptor beta chains from one sample in a study of T-cell memory formation after mild COVID-19. Each CDR3 protein gets one entry after TCRdb re-called the 5' RACE reads with MiXCR. The table lists 150,000 to 200,000 distinct CDR3 sequences, 13% to 15% of them singletons. Material: PBMCs or a T cell subset sorted from them (not recorded which). These receptors were obtained from an adult woman who had mild COVID-19 (a few samples of this study predate the infection). Cell type and time point are not known. Each CDR3 is given with its conserved first and last residue. The D gene is left open where the match is weak. Size tells how often a clone was seen (once, few, many) or the class of an expanded clone, and some rows leave it out.

V: TRBV12-3/TRBV12-4; J: TRBJ2-3; D: -; size: many; DNA: TGTGCCAGCAGACGAGGCGGCGGGGATACGCAGTATTTT; CDR3: CASRRGGGDTQYF
V: TRBV7-2; J: TRBJ2-1; D: -; size: -; DNA: TGTGCCAGCACCATTAAGGGTAATGAGCAGTTCTTC; CDR3: CASTIKGNEQFF
V: TRBV4-1; J: TRBJ2-7; D: -; size: few; DNA: TGCGCCAGCAGCCAAGAACGGACGTACTACGAGCAGTACTTC; CDR3: CASSQERTYYEQYF
V: TRBV5-1; J: TRBJ2-2; D: TRBD1; size: -; DNA: TGCGCCAGCAGATCTGGACAGGGTTACTCCGGGGAGCTGTTTTTT; CDR3: CASRSGQGYSGELFF
V: TRBV11-2; J: TRBJ1-2; D: -; size: -; DNA: TGTGCCAGCAGCTCAACAGGGAGCTATGGCTACACCTTC; CDR3: CASSSTGSYGYTF
V: TRBV10-3; J: TRBJ1-1; D: -; size: -; DNA: TGTGCCATCAGTGATTTAAAGGGACGGACGAACACTGAAGCTTTCTTT; CDR3: CAISDLKGRTNTEAFF
V: TRBV7-9; J: TRBJ1-4; D: -; size: many; DNA: TGTGCCAGCAGCTTACGGCAGGGAGGTGAAAAACTGTTTTTT; CDR3: CASSLRQGGEKLFF
V: TRBV12-3/TRBV12-4; J: TRBJ2-5; D: TRBD1; size: -; DNA: TGTGCCAGCAGGCTTGACAGGGGGCTGGGGAAGACCCAGTACTTC; CDR3: CASRLDRGLGKTQYF
V: TRBV10-3; J: TRBJ2-3; D: TRBD2; size: -; DNA: TGTGCCATCAGTACTAGCGGGAGGGCCGATACGCAGTATTTT; CDR3: CAISTSGRADTQYF
V: TRBV9; J: TRBJ2-3; D: -; size: -; DNA: TGTGCCAGCAGCGTAGACTTCACAGATACGCAGTATTTT; CDR3: CASSVDFTDTQYF
V: TRBV4-1; J: TRBJ1-2; D: -; size: few; DNA: TGCGCCAGCAGACCGTCAACCCCCGGGACAACCGGTGGCTACACCTTC; CDR3: CASRPSTPGTTGGYTF
V: TRBV24-1; J: TRBJ2-5; D: -; size: few; DNA: TGTGCCACCAGTCACCCGGGCAGCCAAGAGACCCAGTACTTC; CDR3: CATSHPGSQETQYF